This T cell receptor beta chain originates from a study of CD4 T cells in relation to SARS-CoV-2 and coronaviruses. Here immunoSEQ multiplex PCR was the method, and the copy in TCRdb shows in-frame clones only, minus some. The repertoire holds 21,000 or so clones, over 65% seen once, with approximately 29% in the top ten. Turning to this clone: What it binds is not known.

The length of the CDR3 is 16 residues. Per germline, CDR1 SNHLY and CDR2 FYNNEI. After removal of 6 bases from V and 8 bases from J, the junction contained 14 bases not matched to a gene. Unexposed donor CD4+ T cells date from about 2011-2018, before the COVID-19 pandemic. After about 11 days of culture, CD4+ T cells were isolated. The chain is built from TRBV2 and TRBJ2-1; 9 nucleotides agree with TRBD2. The sequencing sample was made of CD4+ T cells from PBMCs, cultured in vitro. This clonotype was obtained from a human donor in good health. The CDR3 bases are TGTGCCAGCAGCCCCCTGGTAAGGCGGGAGGGGTATGAGCAGTTCTTC. This gives the protein CASSPLVRREGYEQFF.